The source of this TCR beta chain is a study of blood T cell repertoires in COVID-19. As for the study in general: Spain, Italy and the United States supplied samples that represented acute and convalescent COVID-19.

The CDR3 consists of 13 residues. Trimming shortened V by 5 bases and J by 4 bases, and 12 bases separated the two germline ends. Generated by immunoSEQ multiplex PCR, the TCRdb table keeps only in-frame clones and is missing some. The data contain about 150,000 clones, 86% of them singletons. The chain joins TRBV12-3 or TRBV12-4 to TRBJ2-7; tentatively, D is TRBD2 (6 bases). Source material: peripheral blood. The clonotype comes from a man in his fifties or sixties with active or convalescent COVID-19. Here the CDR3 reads CASSTLAGYEQYF. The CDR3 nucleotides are TGTGCCAGCAGTACACTAGCAGGATACGAGCAGTACTTC.